This T cell receptor beta chain was found in a study of blood T cell repertoires in COVID-19. Study information: Italy, Spain and the United States were the sources of the convalescent and acute COVID-19 samples.

Original processing notes: From reference gene primer amplification, estimates of nucleated cell counts were derived. Measured with immunoSEQ multiplex PCR; TCRdb has only the in-frame clones, and not every one. V, J and clone size are taken as reported in that table, and D and trimming were inferred from the DNA itself. The top ten hold around 30% of the sample, which has more than 200,000 clones, over 80% seen once. The CDR3 contains 15 residues. V lost 0 bases and J 3 bases, leaving 11 bases between the germline ends. CDR1 is SNHLY and CDR2 is FYNNEI in the germline V gene. The TCR sequence derives from a man in his forties with acute or convalescent COVID-19. The V and J genes are TRBV2 and TRBJ1-2; the D is unclear. Sequenced sample: peripheral blood. The CDR3 sequence is CASSEARELDYGYTF. The CDR3 nucleotides read TGTGCCAGCAGTGAAGCTAGGGAGTTAGACTATGGCTACACCTTC.